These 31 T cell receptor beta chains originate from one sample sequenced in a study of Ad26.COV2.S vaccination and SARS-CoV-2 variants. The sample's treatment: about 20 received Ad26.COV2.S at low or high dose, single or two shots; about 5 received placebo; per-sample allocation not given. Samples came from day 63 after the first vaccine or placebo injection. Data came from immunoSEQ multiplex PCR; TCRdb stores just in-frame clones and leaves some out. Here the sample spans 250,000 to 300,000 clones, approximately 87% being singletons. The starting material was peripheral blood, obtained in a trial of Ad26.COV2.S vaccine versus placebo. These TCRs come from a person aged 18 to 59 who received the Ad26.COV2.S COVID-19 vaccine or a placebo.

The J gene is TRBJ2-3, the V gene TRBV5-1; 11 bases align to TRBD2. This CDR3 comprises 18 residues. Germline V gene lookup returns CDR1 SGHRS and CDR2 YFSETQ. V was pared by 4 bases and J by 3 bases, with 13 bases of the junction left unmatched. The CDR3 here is CASSTYPLAGGKTDTQYF. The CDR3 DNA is TGCGCCAGCAGCACATACCCGCTAGCGGGGGGAAAAACAGATACGCAGTATTTT.

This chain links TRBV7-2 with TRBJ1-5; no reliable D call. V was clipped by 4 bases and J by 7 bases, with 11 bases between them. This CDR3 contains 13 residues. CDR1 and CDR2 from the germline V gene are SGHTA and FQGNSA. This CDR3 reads CASSSEYQQPQHF. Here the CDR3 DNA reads TGTGCCAGCAGCTCTGAGTATCAACAGCCCCAGCATTTT.

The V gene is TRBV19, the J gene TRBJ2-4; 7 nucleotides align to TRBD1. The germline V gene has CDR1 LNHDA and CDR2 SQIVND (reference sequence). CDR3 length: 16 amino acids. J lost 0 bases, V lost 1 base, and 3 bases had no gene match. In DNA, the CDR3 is TGTGCCAGTAGTATAGGGGACAGCGGAGCCAAAAACATTCAGTACTTC. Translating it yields CASSIGDSGAKNIQYF.

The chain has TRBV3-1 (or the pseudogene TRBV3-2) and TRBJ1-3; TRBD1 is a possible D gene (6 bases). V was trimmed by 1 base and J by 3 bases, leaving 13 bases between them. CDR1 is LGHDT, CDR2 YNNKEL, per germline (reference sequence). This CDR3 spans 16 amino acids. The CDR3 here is CASSQGSGAFGNTIYF. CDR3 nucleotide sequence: TGTGCCAGCAGCCAAGGATCAGGGGCCTTTGGAAACACCATATATTTT.

The CDR3 loop is CASSLVQVSYEQYF. The CDR3 DNA reads TGTGCCAGCAGCTTAGTGCAGGTTTCCTACGAGCAGTACTTC. The V gene is TRBV11-2, the J gene TRBJ2-7, with D unclear. V lost 1 base, J lost 1 base, and 8 bases lay in between. The length of the CDR3 is 14 residues. Germline-derived CDR1 and CDR2 are SGHAT and FQNNGV.

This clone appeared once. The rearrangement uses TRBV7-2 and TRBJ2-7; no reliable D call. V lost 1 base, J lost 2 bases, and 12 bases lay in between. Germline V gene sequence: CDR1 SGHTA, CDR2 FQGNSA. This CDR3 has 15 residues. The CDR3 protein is CASSLVFGKTYEQYF. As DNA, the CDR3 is TGTGCCAGCAGCTTAGTCTTTGGGAAAACCTACGAGCAGTACTTC. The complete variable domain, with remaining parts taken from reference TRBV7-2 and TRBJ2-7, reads GAGVSQSPSNKVTEKGKDVELRCDPISGHTALYWYRQSLGQGLEFLIYFQGNSAPDKSGLPSDRFSAERTGGSVSTLTIQRTQQEDSAVYLCASSLVFGKTYEQYFGPGTRLTVT.

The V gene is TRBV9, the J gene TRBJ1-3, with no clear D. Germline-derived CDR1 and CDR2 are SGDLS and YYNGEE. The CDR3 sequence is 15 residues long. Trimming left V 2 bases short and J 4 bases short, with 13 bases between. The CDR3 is CASSVGKTGGNTIYF. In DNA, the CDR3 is TGTGCCAGCAGCGTGGGGAAGACGGGAGGAAACACCATATATTTT.

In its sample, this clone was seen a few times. The CDR3 DNA sequence: TGTGCCAGCAGCTTAACGAGGGGATTCGGTGTTCAGCCCCAGCATTTT. It translates to CASSLTRGFGVQPQHF. The chain combines TRBV7-2 with TRBJ1-5; possibly TRBD1 for D (5 bases). The germline V gene has CDR1 SGHTA and CDR2 FQGNSA. The CDR3 loop spans 16 amino acids. The V end lost 2 bases, the J end lost 6 bases, and 17 bases lay between the germline ends. Supplemented by reference TRBV7-2 and TRBJ1-5, the full variable domain reads GAGVSQSPSNKVTEKGKDVELRCDPISGHTALYWYRQSLGQGLEFLIYFQGNSAPDKSGLPSDRFSAERTGGSVSTLTIQRTQQEDSAVYLCASSLTRGFGVQPQHFGDGTRLSIL.

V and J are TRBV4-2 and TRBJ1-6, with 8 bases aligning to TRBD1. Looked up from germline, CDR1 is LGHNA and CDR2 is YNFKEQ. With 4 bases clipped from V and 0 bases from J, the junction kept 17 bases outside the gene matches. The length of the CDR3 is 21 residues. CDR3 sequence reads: CASSPTWAGGRRTSYNSPLHF. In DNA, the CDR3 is TGTGCCAGCAGCCCCACATGGGCAGGGGGCAGACGGACCTCCTATAATTCACCCCTCCACTTT.

The CDR3 sequence is CAWTPGQETQYF. DNA of the CDR3: TGTGCCTGGACCCCGGGCCAAGAGACCCAGTACTTC. The V and J genes are TRBV30 and TRBJ2-5, with no clear D. This CDR3 spans 12 amino acids. The germline CDR1 and CDR2 sequences are GTSNPN and SVGIG (reference sequence). Trimming stripped 4 bases from V and 1 base from J, with 7 bases between.

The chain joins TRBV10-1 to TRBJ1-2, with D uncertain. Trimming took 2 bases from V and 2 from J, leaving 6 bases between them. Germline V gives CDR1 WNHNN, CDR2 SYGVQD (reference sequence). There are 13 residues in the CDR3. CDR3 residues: CASSETANYGYTF. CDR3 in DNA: TGCGCCAGCAGTGAGACGGCAAACTATGGCTACACCTTC.

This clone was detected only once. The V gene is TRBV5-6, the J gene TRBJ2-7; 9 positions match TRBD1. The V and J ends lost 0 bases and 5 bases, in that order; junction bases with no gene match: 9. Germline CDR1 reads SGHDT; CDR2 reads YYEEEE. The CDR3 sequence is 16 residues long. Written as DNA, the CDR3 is TGTGCCAGCAGCTTGGGACTCGGGACAGGGTCCCACGAGCAGTACTTC. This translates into CASSLGLGTGSHEQYF.

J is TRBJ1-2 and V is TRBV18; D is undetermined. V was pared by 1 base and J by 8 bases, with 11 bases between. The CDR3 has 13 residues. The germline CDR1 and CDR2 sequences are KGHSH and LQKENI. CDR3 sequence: CASSPRETGGYTF. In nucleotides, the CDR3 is TGTGCCAGCTCACCACGCGAGACGGGAGGCTACACCTTC.

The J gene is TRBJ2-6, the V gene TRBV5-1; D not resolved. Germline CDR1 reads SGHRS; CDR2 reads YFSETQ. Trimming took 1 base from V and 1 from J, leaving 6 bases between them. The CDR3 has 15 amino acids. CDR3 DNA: TGCGCCAGCAGCTTGACCTCTTCTGGGGCCAACGTCCTGACTTTC. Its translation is CASSLTSSGANVLTF.

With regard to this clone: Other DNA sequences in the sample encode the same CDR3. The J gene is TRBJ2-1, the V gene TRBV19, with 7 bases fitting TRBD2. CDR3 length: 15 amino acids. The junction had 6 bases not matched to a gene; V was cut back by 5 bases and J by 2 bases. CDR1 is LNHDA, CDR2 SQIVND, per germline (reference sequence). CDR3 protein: CASSPIAGPYNEQFF. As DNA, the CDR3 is TGTGCCAGTAGTCCAATAGCGGGCCCCTACAATGAGCAGTTCTTC.

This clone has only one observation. CDR3 amino acids: CASSLWTAADTQYF. As DNA, the CDR3 is TGTGCCAGCAGCTTATGGACAGCCGCAGATACGCAGTATTTT. V usage is TRBV7-2 and J usage is TRBJ2-3, with TRBD1 as a possible D gene (6 bases). Per the germline V gene, CDR1 is SGHTA and CDR2 is FQGNSA. The CDR3 is 14 amino acids. Trimming pared 2 bases from V and 4 bases from J, leaving 10 bases between.

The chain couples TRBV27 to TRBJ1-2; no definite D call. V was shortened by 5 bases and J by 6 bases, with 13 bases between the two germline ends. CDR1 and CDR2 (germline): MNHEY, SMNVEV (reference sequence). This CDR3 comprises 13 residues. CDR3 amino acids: CASSLYVGHGYTF. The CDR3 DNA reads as TGTGCCAGCAGTCTCTATGTCGGGCATGGCTACACCTTC.

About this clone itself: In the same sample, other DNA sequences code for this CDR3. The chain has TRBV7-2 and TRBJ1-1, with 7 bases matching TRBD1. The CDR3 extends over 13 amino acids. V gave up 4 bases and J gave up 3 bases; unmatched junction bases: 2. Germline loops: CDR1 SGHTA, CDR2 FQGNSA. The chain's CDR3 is CASSSGQDTEAFF. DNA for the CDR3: TGTGCCAGCAGCTCTGGACAGGACACTGAAGCTTTCTTT.

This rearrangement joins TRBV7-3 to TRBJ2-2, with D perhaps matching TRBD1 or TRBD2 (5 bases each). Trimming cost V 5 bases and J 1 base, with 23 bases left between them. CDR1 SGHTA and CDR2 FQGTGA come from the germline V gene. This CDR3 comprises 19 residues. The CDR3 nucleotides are TGTGCCAGCAGCCTTGTTTCATTCTCCGGGACGGGGAACACCGGGGAGCTGTTTTTT. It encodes CASSLVSFSGTGNTGELFF.

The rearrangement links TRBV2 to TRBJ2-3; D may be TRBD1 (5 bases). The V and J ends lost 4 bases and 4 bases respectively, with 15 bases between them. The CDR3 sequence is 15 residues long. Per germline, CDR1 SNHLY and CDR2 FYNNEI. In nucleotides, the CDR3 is TGTGCCAGCAGTGCGACAGTCCTTCCCGCAGATACGCAGTATTTT. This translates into CASSATVLPADTQYF.

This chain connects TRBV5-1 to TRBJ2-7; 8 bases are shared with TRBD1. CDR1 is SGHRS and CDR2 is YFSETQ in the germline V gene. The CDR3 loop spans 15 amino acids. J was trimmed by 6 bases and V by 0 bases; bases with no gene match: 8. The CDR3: CASSLEGTGPAEQYF. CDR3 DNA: TGCGCCAGCAGCTTGGAGGGGACAGGACCTGCCGAGCAGTACTTC.

This CDR3 reads CASSQVTGMGNQPQHF. DNA for the CDR3: TGTGCCAGCTCCCAGGTCACAGGGATGGGCAATCAGCCCCAGCATTTT. The genes are TRBV18 and TRBJ1-5; possible D gene TRBD1, 6 bases. The CDR3 totals 16 residues. Germline V gene data show CDR1 as KGHSH and CDR2 as LQKENI. V shed 6 bases and J shed 2 bases, with 17 bases lying between them.

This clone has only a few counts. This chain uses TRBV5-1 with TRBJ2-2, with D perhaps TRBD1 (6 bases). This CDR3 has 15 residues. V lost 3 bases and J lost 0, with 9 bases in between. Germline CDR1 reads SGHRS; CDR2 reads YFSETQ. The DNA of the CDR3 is TGCGCCAGCAGCTACGGGGACACGAACACCGGGGAGCTGTTTTTT. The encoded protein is CASSYGDTNTGELFF.

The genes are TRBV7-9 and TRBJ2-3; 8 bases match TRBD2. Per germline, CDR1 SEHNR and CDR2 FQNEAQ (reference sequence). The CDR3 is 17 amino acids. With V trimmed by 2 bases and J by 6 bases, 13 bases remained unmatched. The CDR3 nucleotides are TGTGCCAGCAGCTTACGGGAGCGGGGGAAGGTTTTGGATACGCAGTATTTT. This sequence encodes CASSLRERGKVLDTQYF. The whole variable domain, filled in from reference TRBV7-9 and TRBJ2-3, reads DTGVSQNPRHKITKRGQNVTFRCDPISEHNRLYWYRQTLGQGPEFLTYFQNEAQLEKSRLLSDRFSAERPKGSFSTLEIQRTEQGDSAMYLCASSLRERGKVLDTQYFGPGTRLTVL.

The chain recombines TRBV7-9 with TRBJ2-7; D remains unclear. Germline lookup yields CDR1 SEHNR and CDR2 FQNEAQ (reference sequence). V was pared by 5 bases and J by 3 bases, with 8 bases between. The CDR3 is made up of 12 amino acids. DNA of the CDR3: TGTGCCAGCAGCCACTCAGTCTACGAGCAGTACTTC. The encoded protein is CASSHSVYEQYF.

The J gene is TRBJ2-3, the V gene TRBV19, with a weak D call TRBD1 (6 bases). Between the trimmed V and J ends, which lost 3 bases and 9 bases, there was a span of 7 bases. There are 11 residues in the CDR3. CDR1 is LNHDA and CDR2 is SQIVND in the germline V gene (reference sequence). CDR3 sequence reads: CASSIGQTQYF. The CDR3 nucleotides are TGTGCCAGTAGTATTGGACAGACGCAGTATTTT.

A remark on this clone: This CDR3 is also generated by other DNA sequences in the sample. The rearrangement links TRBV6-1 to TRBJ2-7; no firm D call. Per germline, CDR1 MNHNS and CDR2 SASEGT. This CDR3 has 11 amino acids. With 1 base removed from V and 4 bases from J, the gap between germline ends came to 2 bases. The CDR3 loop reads CASSEGYEQYF. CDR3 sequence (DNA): TGTGCCAGCAGTGAAGGGTACGAGCAGTACTTC.

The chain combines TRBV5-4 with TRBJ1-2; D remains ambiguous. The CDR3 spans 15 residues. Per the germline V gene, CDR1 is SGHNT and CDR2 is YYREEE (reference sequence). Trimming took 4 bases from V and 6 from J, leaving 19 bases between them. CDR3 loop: CASSVRGEPLDGYTF. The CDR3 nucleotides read TGTGCCAGCAGCGTACGCGGGGAACCGTTGGATGGCTACACCTTC.

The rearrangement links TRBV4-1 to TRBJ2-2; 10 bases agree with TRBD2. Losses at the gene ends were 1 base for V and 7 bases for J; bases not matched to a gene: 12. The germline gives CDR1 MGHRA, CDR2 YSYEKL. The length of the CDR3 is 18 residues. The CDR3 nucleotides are TGCGCCAGCAGCCAAGTTCGGTATCGGCTAGCGGGGGACGGGGAGCTGTTTTTT. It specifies CASSQVRYRLAGDGELFF.

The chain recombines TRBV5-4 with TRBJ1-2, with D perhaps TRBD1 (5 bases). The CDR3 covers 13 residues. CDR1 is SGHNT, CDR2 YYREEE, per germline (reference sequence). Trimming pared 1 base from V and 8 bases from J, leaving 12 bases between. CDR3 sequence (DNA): TGTGCCAGCAGCTTGAAGGGGTTCGGGGGCTACACCTTC. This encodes CASSLKGFGGYTF.

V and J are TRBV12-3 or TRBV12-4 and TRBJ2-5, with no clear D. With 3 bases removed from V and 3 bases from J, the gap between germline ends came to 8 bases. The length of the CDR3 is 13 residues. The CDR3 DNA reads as TGTGCCAGCAGTTTTCCGGCGAAAGAGACCCAGTACTTC. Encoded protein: CASSFPAKETQYF.